These T cell receptor beta chains were read from a single sample in a study of regulatory T cells in long-lasting Graves disease. TCRdb ran MiXCR on the multiplex PCR reads and lists one entry per CDR3 protein. The sample consists of about 380,000 distinct CDR3 sequences, around 15% of them appearing once. Specimen: peripheral blood mononuclear cells (PBMCs), collected at new diagnosis, from a patient treated with antithyroid drugs. The source of these receptors is a female donor with Graves disease. Both conserved end residues are part of each CDR3.

V: TRBV2
CDR3: CASSVAGTGGRGTYNEQFF

V: TRBV9
CDR3: CASSVGLAGWGEQFF

V: TRBV7-2
CDR3: CASSPTGTHQWGDTQYF

V: TRBV29-1
CDR3: CSVESPLGNRGRRDYGYTF

V: TRBV12-3/TRBV12-4
CDR3: CASSLDRSHEQFF

V: TRBV3-1
CDR3: CASSLTVGEAFF

V: TRBV28
CDR3: CASSLLAGQGTYEQYF

V: TRBV2
CDR3: CASSVFTAHSNQPQHF

V: TRBV7-6
CDR3: CASRGSGTNTGELFF

V: TRBV3-1
CDR3: CASSPSGYKETQYF

V: TRBV7-2
CDR3: CASSILAGGLGETQYF

V: TRBV12-5
CDR3: CASGLFQGNTEAFF

V: TRBV14
CDR3: CASSHGSWTDGYTF

V: TRBV13
CDR3: CASSQTSGDYYNEQFF

V: TRBV7-2
CDR3: CASSLETGVFVDEQYF

V: TRBV5-4
CDR3: CASSPGELVGVFF

V: TRBV12-5
CDR3: CASGLFKPGGDNTEAFF

V: TRBV18
CDR3: CASSRRSSSGNTIYF

V: TRBV7-9
CDR3: CASAVQGFSYEQYF

V: TRBV7-6
CDR3: CASSADRASPLHF

V: TRBV6-2/TRBV6-3
CDR3: CASTTSRYYEQYF

V: TRBV28
CDR3: CASKGDRDATEAFF

V: TRBV18
CDR3: CASSLQRLVGQETQYF

V: TRBV7-9
CDR3: CASSSTTRRETQYF

V: TRBV6-5
CDR3: CASSYLQGRAGELFF

V: TRBV2
CDR3: CASSDRVNQPQHF

V: TRBV28
CDR3: CASSHNTPGQGNYGYTF

V: TRBV6-1
CDR3: CASRNLAGRHNEQFF

V: TRBV24-1
CDR3: CATKTVASVEQYF

V: TRBV7-9
CDR3: CASSLIWLSGYTF

V: TRBV7-3
CDR3: CASSLTAEAAETQYF

V: TRBV3-1
CDR3: CASTRQGLTEAFF

V: TRBV20-1
CDR3: CSVPPGLAHNEQFF

V: TRBV29-1
CDR3: CSVDQGLTEAFF

V: TRBV27
CDR3: CASSPRDRLKKLNQPQHF

V: TRBV20-1
CDR3: CSARQNHQPQHF

V: TRBV11-3
CDR3: CASSLYKTEAFF

V: TRBV18
CDR3: CASSPDRFMAGNTIYF

V: TRBV2
CDR3: CASPCNYGYTF

V: TRBV4-2
CDR3: CASSQEIRAANYGYTF

V: TRBV3-1
CDR3: CASSDRDRDTGELFF

V: TRBV6-2/TRBV6-3
CDR3: CASSGLAADTQYF

V: TRBV9
CDR3: CASSASGRVPNTEAFF